The 10 T cell receptor beta chains presented below share a single source sample, sequenced in a study of Ad26.COV2.S vaccination and SARS-CoV-2 variants. Generated by immunoSEQ multiplex PCR, the TCRdb table keeps only in-frame clones and is missing some. The repertoire consists of about 680,000 clones, with around 90% occurring once and the leading ten covering approximately 1.5%. Documented treatment: around 19 received Ad26.COV2.S at low or high dose, single or two shots; 5 received placebo; per-sample allocation not given. Samples were taken on day 63 after the first vaccine or placebo injection. The input for sequencing was peripheral blood, taken in a trial of Ad26.COV2.S vaccine versus placebo. The receptors come from a person between 18 and 60 years old who received the Ad26.COV2.S COVID-19 vaccine or a placebo.

This clone showed up just once. In nucleotides, the CDR3 is TGTGCCAGCAGCGACAGGGAAGCTGAAAACACCATATATTTT. The encoded protein is CASSDREAENTIYF. This chain joins TRBV9 and TRBJ1-3, with D possibly matching TRBD1 (6 bases). Germline CDR1 is SGDLS and CDR2 is YYNGEE. CDR3 length: 14 amino acids. V lost 3 bases, J lost 6 bases, and 13 bases lay in between. Supplemented by reference TRBV9 and TRBJ1-3, the full variable domain reads DSGVTQTPKHLITATGQRVTLRCSPRSGDLSVYWYQQSLDQGLQFLIQYYNGEERAKGNILERFSAQQFPDLHSELNLSSLELGDSALYFCASSDREAENTIYFGEGSWLTVV.

The chain couples TRBV29-1 to TRBJ2-1, with TRBD2 matching over 9 bases. Germline loops: CDR1 SQVTM, CDR2 ANQGSEA. This CDR3 is built from 14 residues. Trimming removed 4 bases from V and 0 bases from J; junction bases left unmatched: 1. The DNA for the CDR3 is TGCAGCGTTGCAGCGGGAGGCTCCTACAATGAGCAGTTCTTC. It specifies CSVAAGGSYNEQFF.

V usage is TRBV30 and J usage is TRBJ1-4, with 7 bases matching TRBD1. V lost 2 bases and J lost 7; bases outside the gene matches: 10. The germline gives CDR1 GTSNPN, CDR2 SVGIG (reference sequence). This CDR3 contains 15 residues. The CDR3 reads CAWSIGAGGSEKLFF. In DNA form, the CDR3 reads TGTGCCTGGAGTATCGGGGCAGGGGGAAGTGAAAAACTGTTTTTT. Variable domain in full (rest from reference TRBV30 and TRBJ1-4): SQTIHQWPATLVQPVGSPLSLECTVEGTSNPNLYWYRQAAGRGLQLLFYSVGIGQISSEVPQNLSASRPQDRQFILSSKKLLLSDSGFYLCAWSIGAGGSEKLFFGSGTQLSVL.

V usage is TRBV11-2 and J usage is TRBJ2-7; D may be TRBD1 (5 bases). The V gene lost 8 bases and the J gene lost 9 bases, with 17 bases spanning the gap. The CDR3 contains 12 residues. In germline, CDR1 is SGHAT, CDR2 FQNNGV. CDR3 sequence (DNA): TGTGCCAGCTCCAGGACACTTAGGTCGCAGTACTTC. Encoded protein: CASSRTLRSQYF. The variable domain in full, with the rest retrieved from reference TRBV11-2 and TRBJ2-7, is EAGVAQSPRYKIIEKRQSVAFWCNPISGHATLYWYQQILGQGPKLLIQFQNNGVVDDSQLPKDRFSAERLKGVDSTLKIQPAKLEDSAVYLCASSRTLRSQYFGPGTRLTVT.

The chain couples TRBV30 to TRBJ2-1; D possibly uses TRBD1 or TRBD2 (5 bases each). The germline CDR1 and CDR2 sequences are GTSNPN and SVGIG (reference sequence). The CDR3 runs to 11 residues. Deletions cut 1 base from V and 9 bases from J, with 7 bases between. The chain's CDR3 is CAWSEGSEQFF. In DNA form, the CDR3 reads TGTGCCTGGAGTGAGGGGAGTGAGCAGTTCTTC. The variable domain in full, with the rest retrieved from reference TRBV30 and TRBJ2-1, is SQTIHQWPATLVQPVGSPLSLECTVEGTSNPNLYWYRQAAGRGLQLLFYSVGIGQISSEVPQNLSASRPQDRQFILSSKKLLLSDSGFYLCAWSEGSEQFFGPGTRLTVL.

This sequence joins TRBV3-1 (or the pseudogene TRBV3-2) and TRBJ1-5, with D unclear. V was pared by 4 bases and J by 0 bases, with 10 bases between. Germline-derived CDR1 and CDR2 are LGHDT and YNNKEL (reference sequence). The length of the CDR3 is 15 residues. The CDR3: CASSLRPYSNQPQHF. In DNA, the CDR3 is TGTGCCAGCAGCCTTAGACCGTATAGCAATCAGCCCCAGCATTTT.

The V gene is TRBV5-4, the J gene TRBJ2-7, with 8 bases matching TRBD2. This CDR3 is 15 amino acids long. After removal of 4 bases from V and 0 bases from J, the junction contained 6 bases not matched to a gene. Germline CDR1 SGHNT, CDR2 YYREEE (reference sequence). The CDR3 here is CASSPTSVSSYEQYF. As DNA, the CDR3 is TGTGCCAGCAGCCCGACTAGCGTTAGCTCCTACGAGCAGTACTTC.

This clone has a single count. The chain is built from TRBV7-8 and TRBJ2-5; D is uncertain. The CDR3 has 12 residues. Per the germline V gene, CDR1 is SGHVS and CDR2 is FQNEAQ. V shed 5 bases and J shed 1 base, with 5 bases lying between them. The CDR3, as DNA: TGTGCCAGCAGCCCGAGCCAAGAGACCCAGTACTTC. Its translation is CASSPSQETQYF.

This chain connects TRBV19 to TRBJ2-5; 8 positions match TRBD2. V shed 3 bases, J shed 4 bases, and the junction held 16 bases outside the gene matches. The CDR3 spans 18 residues. The germline V gene encodes CDR1 LNHDA and CDR2 SQIVND (reference sequence). The CDR3 bases are TGTGCCAGTAGTATTGCGCATGGCGGGACTAGATCTGGAGAGACCCAGTACTTC. It codes for CASSIAHGGTRSGETQYF.

The chain joins TRBV4-3 to TRBJ1-6; no definite D call. Germline CDR1 LGHNA, CDR2 YSLEER. This CDR3 has 14 residues. V was clipped by 1 base and J by 9 bases, with 10 bases between them. CDR3 loop: CASSQGSDISPLHF. CDR3 bases: TGCGCCAGCAGCCAAGGGAGCGACATTTCACCCCTCCACTTT.